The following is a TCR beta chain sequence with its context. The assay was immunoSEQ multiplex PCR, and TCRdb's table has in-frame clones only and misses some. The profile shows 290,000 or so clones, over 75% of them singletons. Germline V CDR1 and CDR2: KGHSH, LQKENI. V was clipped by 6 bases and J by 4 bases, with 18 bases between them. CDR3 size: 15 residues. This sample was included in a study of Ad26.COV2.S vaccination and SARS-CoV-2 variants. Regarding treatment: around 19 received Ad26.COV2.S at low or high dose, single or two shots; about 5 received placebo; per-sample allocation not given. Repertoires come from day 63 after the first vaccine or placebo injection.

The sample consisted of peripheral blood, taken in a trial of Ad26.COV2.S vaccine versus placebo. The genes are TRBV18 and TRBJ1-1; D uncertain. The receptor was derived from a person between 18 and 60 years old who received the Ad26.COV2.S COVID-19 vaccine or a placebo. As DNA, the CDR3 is TGTGCCAGCTCCTCTTTGGAGGTAGTCGTCACTGAAGCTTTCTTT. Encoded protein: CASSSLEVVVTEAFF.